Each of the 11 T cell receptor beta chains below was sequenced from the same sample in a study of blood T cells in healthy people across ages. Alongside a J-beta primer mix, a sample-barcoded 5' primer served in a second PCR lasting roughly 6 to 11 cycles. TCRdb re-called the 5' RACE reads through MiXCR, storing one row per CDR3 protein. Counted here are more than 1,000,000 distinct CDR3 sequences, approximately 25% occurring once; the ten biggest clones make up approximately 0.79%. These data are also associated with another study on T cells of mothers and their children.

The sample consisted of blood. The receptors were sampled from a girl aged 2-15 years in good health.

Only a few counts were recorded for this clonotype. A junction boundary mismatches the germline segment, possibly from a read error. J is TRBJ1-1 and V is TRBV4-2, with D uncertain. CDR1 is LGHNA and CDR2 is YNFKEQ in the germline V gene. This CDR3 has 17 residues. CDR3 nucleotides: TGTGCCAGCAGCCAAGAACCCGTGATAGGGCCGGCCACTGAAGCTTCCTTT. Protein: CASSQEPVIGPATEASF.

This clonotype has a handful of counts. At one of its ends the junction is not consistent with the germline gene, which may arise from a read error. The chain combines TRBV2 with TRBJ1-4; D is unresolved. The CDR3 consists of 11 residues. Germline V gene lookup returns CDR1 SNHLY and CDR2 FYNNEI. DNA of the CDR3: TGTGCCACCAGTTTGACTGAAAAACTGTTTTTT. Residues: CATSLTEKLFF.

This chain connects TRBV20-1 to TRBJ1-2, with D perhaps TRBD1 (6 bases). The ends were cut back, 3 bases at V and 4 bases at J, with 15 bases in the middle. Germline CDR1 and CDR2: DFQATT and SNEGSKA (reference sequence). This CDR3 has 14 residues. The CDR3 protein is CSASPDSNVYGYTF. DNA for the CDR3: TGCAGTGCTAGCCCGGACAGTAACGTCTATGGCTACACCTTC.

In its sample, this clonotype was seen a few times. V and J are TRBV12-3 or TRBV12-4 and TRBJ1-3; D remains unclear. V gave up 3 bases and J gave up 5 bases, with 11 bases separating them. The CDR3 sequence is 14 residues long. CDR3: CASSLVNGRNTIYF. CDR3 DNA: TGTGCCAGCAGTTTGGTCAACGGCCGAAACACCATATATTTT.

This clonotype was seen only a few times. The rearrangement links TRBV2 to TRBJ1-1; possibly TRBD1 for D (5 bases). The CDR3 extends over 16 amino acids. Germline lookup yields CDR1 SNHLY and CDR2 FYNNEI. Trimming pared 8 bases from V and 1 base from J, leaving 20 bases between. CDR3 residues: CASGFSGTVQNTEAFF. CDR3 nucleotide sequence: TGTGCCAGCGGTTTTTCCGGGACGGTTCAGAACACTGAAGCTTTCTTT. Based on the CDR3 plus reference TRBV2 and TRBJ1-1, the full variable domain is EPEVTQTPSHQVTQMGQEVILRCVPISNHLYFYWYRQILGQKVEFLVSFYNNEISEKSEIFDDQFSVERPDGSNFTLKIRSTKLEDSAMYFCASGFSGTVQNTEAFFGQGTRLTVV.

The gene calls are TRBV27 and TRBJ2-1; D is undetermined. Per the germline V gene, CDR1 is MNHEY and CDR2 is SMNVEV (reference sequence). CDR3 length: 13 residues. Trimming removed 7 bases at V and 3 bases at J, with 10 bases between. The CDR3 nucleotides read TGTGCCAGCAAAACCCCAAACTACAATGAGCAGTTCTTC. Its translation is CASKTPNYNEQFF.

There are a few counts of this clonotype. No conserved phenylalanine or tryptophan ends this CDR3, so it is likely a read error. The V call is TRBV12-5, the J call TRBJ2-5; D may correspond to TRBD1 or TRBD2 (5 bases each). The DNA end is a closer match to TRBJ2-7, so the J assignment may be wrong. CDR3 length: 13 amino acids. Germline V CDR1 and CDR2: LGHNT, FRNRAP. CDR3 region: CASGLGRLYEQYL. In DNA form, the CDR3 reads TGTGCTAGTGGTCTGGGACGGCTATACGAGCAGTACCTC.

This clonotype was counted ten times or more. The chain employs TRBV29-1 and TRBJ2-7, with D perhaps matching TRBD2 (6 bases). V lost 4 bases to trimming and J lost 3 bases, with 7 bases between them. The CDR3 runs to 11 residues. Germline CDR1 SQVTM, CDR2 ANQGSEA. CDR3 sequence: CSVATSYEQYF. DNA for the CDR3: TGCAGCGTTGCGACTAGCTACGAGCAGTACTTC.

The V and J genes are TRBV6-1 and TRBJ1-1; D remains unclear. This CDR3 has 14 residues. With 3 bases removed from V and 0 bases from J, the gap between germline ends came to 8 bases. Germline V gene data show CDR1 as MNHNS and CDR2 as SASEGT. The CDR3 spells CASSDRGLNTEAFF. The CDR3 DNA reads as TGTGCCAGCAGTGATCGGGGATTGAACACTGAAGCTTTCTTT.

The chain employs TRBV7-9 and TRBJ1-4; D gene unclear. Trimming pared 2 bases from V and 0 bases from J, leaving 22 bases between. Per the germline V gene, CDR1 is SEHNR and CDR2 is FQNEAQ (reference sequence). The CDR3 is 20 residues long. CDR3 residues: CASSLFSPWEEEATNEKLFF. The DNA of the CDR3 is TGTGCCAGCAGCTTATTTAGCCCCTGGGAAGAAGAAGCAACTAATGAAAAACTGTTTTTT.

V gene TRBV5-6 combines with J gene TRBJ1-4; D is ambiguous. Trimming removed 3 bases from V and 7 bases from J, with 7 bases in between. This CDR3 comprises 12 residues. Germline V CDR1 and CDR2: SGHDT, YYEEEE. The CDR3 DNA reads TGTGCCAGCAGCTCTTACAGTGAAAAACTGTTTTTT. Encoded protein: CASSSYSEKLFF. Using reference TRBV5-6 and TRBJ1-4 for the parts outside the CDR3, the full variable domain is DAGVTQSPTHLIKTRGQQVTLRCSPKSGHDTVSWYQQALGQGPQFIFQYYEEEERQRGNFPDRFSGHQFPNYSSELNVNALLLGDSALYLCASSSYSEKLFFGSGTQLSVL.